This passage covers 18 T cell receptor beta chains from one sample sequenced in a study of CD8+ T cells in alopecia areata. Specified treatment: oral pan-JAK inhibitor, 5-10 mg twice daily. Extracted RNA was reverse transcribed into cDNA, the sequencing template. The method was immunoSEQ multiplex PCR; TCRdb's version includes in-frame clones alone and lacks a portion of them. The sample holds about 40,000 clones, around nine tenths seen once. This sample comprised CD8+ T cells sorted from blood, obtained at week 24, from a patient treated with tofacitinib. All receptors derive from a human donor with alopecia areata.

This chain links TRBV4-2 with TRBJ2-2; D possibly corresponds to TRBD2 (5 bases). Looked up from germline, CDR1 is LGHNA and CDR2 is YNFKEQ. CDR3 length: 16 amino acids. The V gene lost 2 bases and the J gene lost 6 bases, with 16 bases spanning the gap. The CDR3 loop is CASSQPSNGLPGELFF. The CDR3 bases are TGTGCCAGCAGCCAACCCAGTAATGGACTGCCCGGGGAGCTGTTTTTT.

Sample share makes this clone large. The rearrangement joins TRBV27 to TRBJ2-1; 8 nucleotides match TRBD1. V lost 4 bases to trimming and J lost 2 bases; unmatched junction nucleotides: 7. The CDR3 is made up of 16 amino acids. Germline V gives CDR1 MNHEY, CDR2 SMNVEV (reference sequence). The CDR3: CASSSPDREAYNEQFF. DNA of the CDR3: TGTGCCAGCAGTTCTCCGGACAGGGAGGCCTACAATGAGCAGTTCTTC.

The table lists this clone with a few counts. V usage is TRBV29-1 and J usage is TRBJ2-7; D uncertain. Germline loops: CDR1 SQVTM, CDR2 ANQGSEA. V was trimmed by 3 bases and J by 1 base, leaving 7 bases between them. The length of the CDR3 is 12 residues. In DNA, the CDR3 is TGCAGCGTTGAGGGCATTTCCTACGAGCAGTACTTC. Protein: CSVEGISYEQYF.

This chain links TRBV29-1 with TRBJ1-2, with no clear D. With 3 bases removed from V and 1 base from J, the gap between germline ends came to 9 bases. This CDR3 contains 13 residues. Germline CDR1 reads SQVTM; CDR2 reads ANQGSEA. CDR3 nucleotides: TGCAGCGTTGACACGGAGAATAACTATGGCTACACCTTC. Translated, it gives CSVDTENNYGYTF.

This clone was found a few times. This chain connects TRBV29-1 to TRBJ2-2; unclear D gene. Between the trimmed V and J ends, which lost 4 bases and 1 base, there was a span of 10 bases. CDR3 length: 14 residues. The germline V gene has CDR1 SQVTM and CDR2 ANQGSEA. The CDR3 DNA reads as TGCAGCGTTGTTGAGACTCAGAACACCGGGGAGCTGTTTTTT. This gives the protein CSVVETQNTGELFF.

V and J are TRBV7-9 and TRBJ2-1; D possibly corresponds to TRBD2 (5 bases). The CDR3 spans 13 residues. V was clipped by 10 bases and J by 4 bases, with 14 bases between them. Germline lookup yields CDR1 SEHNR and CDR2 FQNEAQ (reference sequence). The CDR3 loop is CATRSGIYNEQFF. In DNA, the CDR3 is TGTGCCACGAGGAGCGGTATTTACAATGAGCAGTTCTTC. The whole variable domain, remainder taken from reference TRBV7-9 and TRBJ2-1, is DTGVSQNPRHKITKRGQNVTFRCDPISEHNRLYWYRQTLGQGPEFLTYFQNEAQLEKSRLLSDRFSAERPKGSFSTLEIQRTEQGDSAMYLCATRSGIYNEQFFGPGTRLTVL.

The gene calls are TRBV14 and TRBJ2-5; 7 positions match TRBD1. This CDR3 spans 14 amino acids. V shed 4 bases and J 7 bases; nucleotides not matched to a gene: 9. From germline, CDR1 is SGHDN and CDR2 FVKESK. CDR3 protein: CASSRTGGLGTQYF. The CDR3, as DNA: TGTGCCAGCAGCCGGACAGGAGGCCTGGGGACCCAGTACTTC. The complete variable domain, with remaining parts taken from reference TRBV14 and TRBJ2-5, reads EAGVTQFPSHSVIEKGQTVTLRCDPISGHDNLYWYRRVMGKEIKFLLHFVKESKQDESGMPNNRFLAERTGGTYSTLKVQPAELEDSGVYFCASSRTGGLGTQYFGPGTRLLVL.

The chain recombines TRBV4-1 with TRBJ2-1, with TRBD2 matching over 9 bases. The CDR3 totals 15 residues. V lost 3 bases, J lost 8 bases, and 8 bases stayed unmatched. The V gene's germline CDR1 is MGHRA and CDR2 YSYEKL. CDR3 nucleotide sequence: TGCGCCAGCAGCCAGGCGCAGGGACTAGCCGATGAGCAGTTCTTC. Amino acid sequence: CASSQAQGLADEQFF.

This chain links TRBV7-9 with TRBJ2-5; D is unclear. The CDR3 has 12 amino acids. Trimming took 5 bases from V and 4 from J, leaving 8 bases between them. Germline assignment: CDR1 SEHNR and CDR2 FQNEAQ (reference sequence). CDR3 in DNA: TGTGCCAGCAGCCCGCCCCCAGAGACCCAGTACTTC. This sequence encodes CASSPPPETQYF.

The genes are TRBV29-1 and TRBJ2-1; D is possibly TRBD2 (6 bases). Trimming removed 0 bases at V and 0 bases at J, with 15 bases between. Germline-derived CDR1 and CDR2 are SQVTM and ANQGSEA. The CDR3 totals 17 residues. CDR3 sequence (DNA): TGCAGCGTTGAAGACGTCCTTAGCGGTAGCTCCTACAATGAGCAGTTCTTC. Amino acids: CSVEDVLSGSSYNEQFF.

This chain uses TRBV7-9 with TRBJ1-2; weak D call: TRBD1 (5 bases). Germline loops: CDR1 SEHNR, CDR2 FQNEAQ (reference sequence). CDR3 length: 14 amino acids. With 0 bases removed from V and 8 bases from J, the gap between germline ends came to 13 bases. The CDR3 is CASSLAREGGGYTF. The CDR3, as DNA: TGTGCCAGCAGCTTAGCCAGGGAAGGAGGGGGCTACACCTTC.

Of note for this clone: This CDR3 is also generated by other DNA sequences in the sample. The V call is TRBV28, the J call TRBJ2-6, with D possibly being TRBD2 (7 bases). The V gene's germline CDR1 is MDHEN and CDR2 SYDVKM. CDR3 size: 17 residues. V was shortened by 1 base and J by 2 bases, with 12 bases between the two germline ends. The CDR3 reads CASSLLIGGAGANVLTF. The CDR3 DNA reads TGTGCCAGCAGTTTATTAATAGGGGGGGCTGGGGCCAACGTCCTGACTTTC.

CDR3 sequence (DNA): TGTGCCAGCAGCTTACCTCCGGGACAGGGGGCCCGGAGGGACACTGAAGCTTTCTTT. It translates to CASSLPPGQGARRDTEAFF. The chain has TRBV7-8 and TRBJ1-1, with 12 positions matching TRBD1. Trimming at V came to 2 bases and at J to 3 bases, leaving 13 bases not matched to a gene. There are 19 residues in the CDR3. Germline V CDR1 and CDR2: SGHVS, FQNEAQ.

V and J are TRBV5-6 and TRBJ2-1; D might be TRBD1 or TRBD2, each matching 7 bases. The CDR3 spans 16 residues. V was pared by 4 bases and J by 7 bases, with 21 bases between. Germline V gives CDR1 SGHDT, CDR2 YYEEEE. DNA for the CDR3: TGTGCCAGCAGCGGGGGGGACAGTCATCCCACTAATGAGCAGTTCTTC. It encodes CASSGGDSHPTNEQFF.

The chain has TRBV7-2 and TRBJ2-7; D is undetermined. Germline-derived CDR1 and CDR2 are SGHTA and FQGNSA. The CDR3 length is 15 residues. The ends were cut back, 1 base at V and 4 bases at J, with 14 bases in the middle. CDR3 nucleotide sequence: TGTGCCAGCAGCTTAGGGCCAGGTGGTGTTTACGAGCAGTACTTC. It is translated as CASSLGPGGVYEQYF.

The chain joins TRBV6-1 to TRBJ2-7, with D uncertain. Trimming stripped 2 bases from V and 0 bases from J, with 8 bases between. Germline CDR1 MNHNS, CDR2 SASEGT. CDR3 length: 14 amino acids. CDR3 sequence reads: CASSEPIRSYEQYF. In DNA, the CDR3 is TGTGCCAGCAGTGAACCGATCCGCTCCTACGAGCAGTACTTC.

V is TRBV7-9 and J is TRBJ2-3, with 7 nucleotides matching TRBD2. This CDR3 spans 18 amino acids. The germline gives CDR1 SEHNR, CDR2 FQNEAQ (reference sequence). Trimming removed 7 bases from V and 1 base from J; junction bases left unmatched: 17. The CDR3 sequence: CASTPRAGERRGTDTQYF. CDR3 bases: TGTGCCAGCACCCCCCGGGCGGGGGAGCGGCGGGGCACAGATACGCAGTATTTT.

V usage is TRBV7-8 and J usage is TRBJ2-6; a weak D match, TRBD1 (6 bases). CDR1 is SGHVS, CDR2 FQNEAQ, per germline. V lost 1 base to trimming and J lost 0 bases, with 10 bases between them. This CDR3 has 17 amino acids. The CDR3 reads CASSLGTVPSGANVLTF. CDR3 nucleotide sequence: TGTGCCAGCAGCTTAGGGACAGTTCCCTCTGGGGCCAACGTCCTGACTTTC.